The T cell receptor (beta chain) under discussion was sequenced for a study of T cells in Graves' hyperthyroidism and ophthalmopathy. Looking at the study overall: The blood sample was taken at first diagnosis, before treatment began. Study conclusions and caveats: In blood, most of the thyroid clonotypes expanded above 0.001 were also present.

Each diagnosis drew on symptoms, thyroxine, TRAb, thyroid ultrasound and orbital computed tomography findings. This clonotype appeared a few times. Its antigen remains unknown. TCR beta CDR3 region amplification was performed from RNA transcripts. Primed by the HTBI set, a first-round RT-PCR was run on the TCR CDR3. TCRdb itself ran the multiplex PCR reads through MiXCR, one entry per CDR3 protein. The sample carries about 760,000 distinct CDR3 sequences, approximately 40% recorded once. Germline-derived CDR1 and CDR2 are MGHDK and SYGVNS. Deletions cut 3 bases from V and 1 base from J, with 13 bases between. The CDR3 runs 17 residues.

This receptor was obtained from a woman between 35 and 50 years old with Graves' hyperthyroidism. Input material: blood. This sequence joins TRBV25-1 and TRBJ2-6, with D unresolved. The CDR3 region is CASSDWDKVSGANVLTF. The CDR3 bases are TGTGCCAGCAGTGACTGGGATAAGGTTTCTGGGGCCAACGTCCTGACTTTC.